This T cell receptor (beta chain) was recorded in a study of blood T cell repertoires in COVID-19. Study information: COVID-19 samples from acute and convalescent phases originated in the United States, Italy and Spain. T cells, B-cell-depleted T cells, or PBMCs provided the cDNA or gDNA that served as material.

This CDR3 contains 13 residues. V dropped 4 bases and J dropped 5; count of bases not matched to a gene: 2. Germline assignment: CDR1 SEHNR and CDR2 FQNEAQ (reference sequence). Cohort placement rested on clinical history that participants reported themselves. Cohort 3 recovery required two negative PCRs, clearance, or symptom resolution. Here immunoSEQ multiplex PCR was the method, and the copy in TCRdb shows in-frame clones only, minus some. The table shows roughly 310,000 clones, with over 85% occurring only once. The V and J genes are TRBV7-9 and TRBJ2-1, with 7 bases identical to TRBD1. The specimen was PBMCs or T cells enriched from blood (not recorded which). The receptor comes from a man aged 60 to 75 who had recovered from COVID-19. In nucleotides, the CDR3 is TGTGCCAGCAGCTCTCAGGGGGACAATGAGCAGTTCTTC. This sequence encodes CASSSQGDNEQFF.